This entry features one T cell receptor (beta chain) sequence. Other DNA variants within this sample encode the same CDR3. This entry belongs to a study of cytomegalovirus exposure and HLA in healthy donors. In the PCR, 60 Vbeta and 13 Jbeta primers were used. The repertoire was sequenced with immunoSEQ multiplex PCR; TCRdb's copy has only in-frame clones and lacks some. The sample has over 150,000 clones, 75% to 85% seen once. V dropped 2 bases and J dropped 4; count of bases not matched to a gene: 1. Germline-derived CDR1 and CDR2 are MNHNS and SASEGT. CDR3 length: 15 amino acids. The receptor's source is a woman between 18 and 29 years old in good health and CMV-seronegative. Specimen: PBMCs. This chain uses TRBV6-1 with TRBJ2-3; 12 bases agree with TRBD2. The CDR3 spells CASSELAGGPDTQYF. CDR3 DNA sequence: TGTGCCAGCAGTGAACTAGCGGGAGGGCCAGATACGCAGTATTTT.